Listed here is a single T cell receptor beta chain. Assay used: immunoSEQ multiplex PCR; TCRdb lists only in-frame clones, some missing. The sample holds under 150,000 clones, around nine tenths seen once. This specimen comes from a study of blood T cell repertoires in COVID-19. There are 16 residues in the CDR3. The V gene's germline CDR1 is SEHNR and CDR2 FQNEAQ (reference sequence). After removal of 3 bases from V and 4 bases from J, the junction contained 9 bases not matched to a gene. This rearrangement joins TRBV7-9 to TRBJ1-5, with 7 nucleotides matching TRBD1. The source is a man aged 50-60 years with active or convalescent COVID-19. Material: peripheral blood. The CDR3 DNA reads as TGTGCCAGCAGCTTGGACAGGTTTGGGGGAAATCAGCCCCAGCATTTT. Protein sequence: CASSLDRFGGNQPQHF.